This T cell receptor (beta chain) stems from a study of T cells after yellow fever vaccination. Study-level background: It was SMART-Seq v4 Ultra Low Input that prepared the fractions with low cell numbers. Study results and limitations: The booster saw the reappearance of most primary-vaccination clones (approximately 97% CD4, 80% to 90% CD8). Only a small proportion of the clonotypes turned up in both the CD4 and the CD8 compartments, likely arising from convergent recombination.

Only a few counts were recorded for this clonotype. Its matching antigen is unknown. This CDR3 is 13 amino acids long. CDR1 and CDR2 (germline): SGHTA, FQGTGA. TCRdb re-analysed the 5' RACE reads in MiXCR, keeping a single row per CDR3 protein. The table shows a few hundred thousand distinct CDR3 sequences, with less than 20% occurring only once. This chain connects TRBV7-3 to TRBJ2-1; TRBD2 matches 9 bases. The receptor's source is a man aged 25-40 years who received the YFV17D yellow fever vaccine. The sequencing used PBMCs, collected 15 days after the yellow fever booster vaccination. The CDR3 is CATSSGIGNEQFF. Here the CDR3 DNA reads TGTGCAACATCTAGCGGGATAGGAAATGAGCAGTTCTTC.